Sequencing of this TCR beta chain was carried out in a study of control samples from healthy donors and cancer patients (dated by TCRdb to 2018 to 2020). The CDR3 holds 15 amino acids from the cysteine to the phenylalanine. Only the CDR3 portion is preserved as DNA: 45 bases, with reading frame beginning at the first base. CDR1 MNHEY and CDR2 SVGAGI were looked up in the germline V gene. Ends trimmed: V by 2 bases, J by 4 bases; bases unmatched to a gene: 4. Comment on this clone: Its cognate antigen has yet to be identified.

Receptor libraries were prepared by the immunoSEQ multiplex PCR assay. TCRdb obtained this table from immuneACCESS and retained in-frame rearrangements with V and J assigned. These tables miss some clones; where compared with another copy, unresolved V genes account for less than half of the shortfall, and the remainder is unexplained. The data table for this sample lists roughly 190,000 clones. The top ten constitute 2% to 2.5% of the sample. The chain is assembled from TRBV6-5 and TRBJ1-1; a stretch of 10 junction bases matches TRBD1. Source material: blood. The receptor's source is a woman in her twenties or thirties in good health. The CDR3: CASSYTRTGGTEAFF. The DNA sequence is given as TGTGCCAGCAGTTACACCAGGACAGGGGGCACTGAAGCTTTCTTT.